This T cell receptor (beta chain) was sequenced during a study of blood T cells in healthy people across ages. A word on this clonotype: Its antigen is not identified.

Then a second PCR, running roughly 7 to 11 cycles, was carried out with a sample-barcoded 5' primer and a J-beta primer mix. Each CDR3 protein gets one entry after TCRdb re-called the 5' RACE reads with MiXCR. The sample gives approximately 810,000 distinct CDR3 sequences, 35% to 40% of which show up once; over 10% is in the top ten. Germline lookup yields CDR1 DFQATT and CDR2 SNEGSKA (reference sequence). V was clipped by 0 bases and J by 8 bases, with 17 bases between them. CDR3 size: 15 residues. Study results and limitations: Among long-lived donors, naive CD4+ cells were more numerous and diversity higher than in aged donors. With age, beta diversity per million T cells declined roughly linearly, significantly by roughly 40.

Sequenced: blood. This chain uses TRBV20-1 with TRBJ2-1, with D possibly being TRBD2 (6 bases). This clonotype was sampled from a young man in good health. The CDR3 coding sequence is TGCAGTGCTAGAGATACGCACAGGAAGCGGGATGAGCAGTTCTTC. It translates to CSARDTHRKRDEQFF.